The 3 T cell receptor beta chains presented below share a single source sample, sequenced in a study of OX40 agonist ivuxolimab in advanced cancers. The method was the immunoSEQ multiplex PCR assay. Entries here come from immuneACCESS through TCRdb and include only in-frame sequences with V and J called. Some clones fail to appear in such tables; in the studies checked, an unresolved V gene covers under half of the shortfall, and the cause of the remainder is unknown. The sample table records about 36,000 clones; 78% of these occur just once. Roughly 13% of the sample comes from the top ten. The sample was CD4+ or CD8+ T cells sorted from blood, taken in a trial of the OX40 agonist ivuxolimab. These receptors all come from an adult with an advanced solid tumor such as melanoma, head and neck, liver or kidney cancer.

The rearrangement links TRBV9 to TRBJ2-1; 7 bases are shared with TRBD2. Germline V CDR1 and CDR2: SGDLS, YYNGEE. With V trimmed by 4 bases and J by 7 bases, 11 bases remained unmatched. The CDR3 contains 15 residues. The CDR3 protein is CASSHSGNPSNEQFF. The CDR3 coding sequence is TGTGCCAGCAGCCACAGCGGGAACCCTTCGAATGAGCAGTTCTTC. The full variable domain, its missing parts supplied by reference TRBV9 and TRBJ2-1, is DSGVTQTPKHLITATGQRVTLRCSPRSGDLSVYWYQQSLDQGLQFLIQYYNGEERAKGNILERFSAQQFPDLHSELNLSSLELGDSALYFCASSHSGNPSNEQFFGPGTRLTVL.

The rearrangement uses TRBV4-1 and TRBJ1-5; D unclear. The CDR3 spans 14 residues. V was clipped by 0 bases and J by 2 bases, with 5 bases between them. Germline V gene sequence: CDR1 MGHRA, CDR2 YSYEKL. The CDR3 protein is CASSQDRGNQPQHF. As DNA, the CDR3 is TGCGCCAGCAGCCAAGATAGGGGCAATCAGCCCCAGCATTTT.

This chain joins TRBV19 and TRBJ1-1, with D uncertain. Germline V lookup: CDR1 LNHDA, CDR2 SQIVND (reference sequence). The V and J ends lost 5 bases and 5 bases respectively, with 18 bases between them. This CDR3 region has 15 residues. CDR3 in amino acids: CASSPKGRTRTEAFF. CDR3 coding DNA: TGTGCCAGTAGTCCGAAAGGGCGGACGCGGACTGAAGCTTTCTTT.